This T cell receptor (beta chain) originates from a study of cytomegalovirus exposure and HLA in healthy donors. Across the study: There were 70 million to 95 million unique TCRs (from HLA-typed donors) in an early data release.

The study ran its PCR with 60 Vbeta and 13 Jbeta primers. TCRdb's table, derived via immunoSEQ multiplex PCR, lists solely in-frame clones and lacks some. The sample lists approximately 70,000 clones; around four fifths were seen once. The CDR3 consists of 14 residues. CDR1 and CDR2 from the germline V gene are SGHNT and YYREEE (reference sequence). The junction had 4 bases not matched to a gene; V was cut back by 4 bases and J by 4 bases. Material: PBMCs. This chain connects TRBV5-4 to TRBJ2-3; TRBD1 aligns across 9 bases. The clonotype was recovered from a man aged 40-50 years in good health and CMV-seronegative. This CDR3 is CASSTDRGSDTQYF. The DNA of the CDR3 is TGTGCCAGCAGCACGGACAGGGGTTCAGATACGCAGTATTTT.